These 31 T cell receptor beta chains were sequenced from one sample in a study of T cell responses to AZD1222 COVID-19 vaccine. Sequenced by immunoSEQ multiplex PCR; TCRdb stores in-frame clones only, minus some. The sample has fewer than 120,000 clones; around 81% are singletons. This specimen was peripheral blood, taken on day 0 of AZD1222 vaccination. All receptors derive from an adult in good health.

The chain uses TRBV5-1 and TRBJ2-3; the match to TRBD1 covers 11 bases. The CDR3 covers 15 residues. Germline V gene lookup returns CDR1 SGHRS and CDR2 YFSETQ. Germline trimming cut 3 bases from V and 7 bases from J; bases unmatched to any gene: 7. The CDR3 here is CASSSSGTGGYTQYF. The CDR3 DNA reads TGCGCCAGCAGCTCCTCCGGGACAGGGGGATATACGCAGTATTTT.

The V gene is TRBV24-1, the J gene TRBJ1-2; D is unresolved. Trimming removed 4 bases from V and 4 bases from J, with 12 bases in between. Germline V CDR1 and CDR2: KGHDR, SFDVKD. This CDR3 spans 14 amino acids. CDR3 amino acids: CATSESGGSYGYTF. In DNA, the CDR3 is TGTGCCACCAGTGAATCCGGAGGTTCCTATGGCTACACCTTC.

This clone came up once. The gene calls are TRBV5-1 and TRBJ2-7, with 11 bases aligning to TRBD1. Germline assignment: CDR1 SGHRS and CDR2 YFSETQ. V dropped 5 bases and J dropped 3; count of bases not matched to a gene: 4. CDR3 length equals 14 residues. CDR3 sequence reads: CASRTGTGGYEQYF. The CDR3 nucleotides are TGCGCCAGCAGAACCGGGACAGGGGGCTACGAGCAGTACTTC. Together with reference TRBV5-1 and TRBJ2-7, the CDR3 gives the full variable domain: KAGVTQTPRYLIKTRGQQVTLSCSPISGHRSVSWYQQTPGQGLQFLFEYFSETQRNKGNFPGRFSGRQFSNSRSEMNVSTLELGDSALYLCASRTGTGGYEQYFGPGTRLTVT.

This clone was observed a single time. The chain has TRBV7-2 and TRBJ1-4; D unclear. V lost 4 bases and J lost 10, with 19 bases in between. The germline V gene has CDR1 SGHTA and CDR2 FQGNSA. CDR3 length equals 15 residues. The CDR3 spells CASSSPGRYKGKLFF. The CDR3 nucleotides read TGTGCCAGCAGCTCTCCAGGAAGATATAAGGGAAAACTGTTTTTT.

The chain employs TRBV18 and TRBJ1-4; the D gene is possibly TRBD1 (6 bases). CDR3 size: 15 residues. V was pared by 5 bases and J by 4 bases, with 14 bases between. Germline V gives CDR1 KGHSH, CDR2 LQKENI. DNA for the CDR3: TGTGCCAGCTCAGAACTACAGGGTAGTAATGAAAAACTGTTTTTT. This sequence encodes CASSELQGSNEKLFF.

The chain is built from TRBV24-1 and TRBJ2-3, with D tentatively TRBD1 (6 bases). This CDR3 is built from 15 residues. V lost 5 bases and J lost 0, with 11 bases in between. Per germline, CDR1 KGHDR and CDR2 SFDVKD. The chain's CDR3 is CATSAWTASTDTQYF. CDR3 DNA sequence: TGTGCCACCAGTGCCTGGACAGCTAGCACAGATACGCAGTATTTT.

V gene TRBV18 combines with J gene TRBJ1-6; 7 bases are a match to TRBD1. Looked up from germline, CDR1 is KGHSH and CDR2 is LQKENI. CDR3 size: 14 residues. Trimming took 4 bases from V and 6 from J; bases not matched to a gene: 3. CDR3 bases: TGTGCCAGCTCACTCGACAGGGCTAATTCACCCCTCCACTTT. It yields the protein CASSLDRANSPLHF.

The V call is TRBV7-9, the J call TRBJ2-2; tentatively, D is TRBD2 (5 bases). Germline V gene data show CDR1 as SEHNR and CDR2 as FQNEAQ (reference sequence). With 5 bases removed from V and 4 bases from J, the gap between germline ends came to 11 bases. The CDR3 loop spans 14 amino acids. CDR3 sequence reads: CASSPEARTGELFF. As DNA, the CDR3 is TGTGCCAGCAGCCCGGAGGCGCGCACCGGGGAGCTGTTTTTT.

The chain carries TRBV28 and TRBJ2-7, with no clear D. The CDR3 covers 13 residues. Deletions cut 3 bases from V and 0 bases from J, with 6 bases between. Per the germline V gene, CDR1 is MDHEN and CDR2 is SYDVKM. The CDR3 sequence is CASSLTSSYEQYF. Here the CDR3 DNA reads TGTGCCAGCAGTTTGACAAGCTCCTACGAGCAGTACTTC. Full variable domain (outside the CDR3, taken from reference TRBV28 and TRBJ2-7): DVKVTQSSRYLVKRTGEKVFLECVQDMDHENMFWYRQDPGLGLRLIYFSYDVKMKEKGDIPEGYSVSREKKERFSLILESASTNQTSMYLCASSLTSSYEQYFGPGTRLTVT.

This sequence joins TRBV7-2 and TRBJ1-5; D is unresolved. From germline, CDR1 is SGHTA and CDR2 FQGNSA. Trimming shortened V by 5 bases and J by 4 bases, and 15 bases separated the two germline ends. This CDR3 has 15 residues. The CDR3 DNA reads as TGTGCCAGCAGCCTACGGGGAGGGCCAAATCAGCCCCAGCATTTT. Amino acid sequence: CASSLRGGPNQPQHF.

This clone was recorded a few times. The V and J genes are TRBV4-1 and TRBJ2-7, with D possibly being TRBD1 (6 bases). Trimming removed 4 bases at V and 5 bases at J, with 18 bases between. The germline gives CDR1 MGHRA, CDR2 YSYEKL. This CDR3 region has 15 residues. This CDR3 reads CASSRIAGEMHEQYF. The CDR3 DNA is TGCGCCAGCAGCCGGATAGCAGGGGAGATGCACGAGCAGTACTTC.

The rearrangement links TRBV6-5 to TRBJ1-5; the match to TRBD1 covers 7 bases. Germline trimming cut 6 bases from V and 2 bases from J; bases unmatched to any gene: 7. Germline lookup yields CDR1 MNHEY and CDR2 SVGAGI. This CDR3 region has 15 residues. CDR3 in DNA: TGTGCCAGCAGCCTAACAGGGGAGGGCAATCAGCCCCAGCATTTT. It codes for CASSLTGEGNQPQHF.

The CDR3 spells CASGPLAGAKYEQYF. CDR3 in DNA: TGCGCCAGCGGTCCACTAGCGGGAGCGAAATACGAGCAGTACTTC. The rearrangement links TRBV5-1 to TRBJ2-7; 11 positions match TRBD2. J was trimmed by 4 bases and V by 7 bases; bases with no gene match: 10. This CDR3 region has 15 residues. Germline V gene data show CDR1 as SGHRS and CDR2 as YFSETQ.

V is TRBV7-2 and J is TRBJ2-7; 8 positions agree with TRBD1. Germline V lookup: CDR1 SGHTA, CDR2 FQGNSA. The CDR3 runs to 13 residues. The J segment lost 5 bases and the V segment lost 3 bases, leaving 3 bases of the junction unmatched. CDR3 DNA sequence: TGTGCCAGCAGCTTTCAGGACAGGGACGAGCAGTACTTC. It encodes CASSFQDRDEQYF.

V is TRBV28 and J is TRBJ1-5; D is unclear. The CDR3 is made up of 17 amino acids. Trimming took off 6 bases at V and 2 bases at J, with 20 bases between the two ends. Germline-derived CDR1 and CDR2 are MDHEN and SYDVKM. The CDR3 loop reads CASSTLPWRAGNQPQHF. In DNA, the CDR3 is TGTGCCAGCAGCACCCTGCCCTGGAGGGCGGGCAATCAGCCCCAGCATTTT.

Only a few counts were recorded for this clone. The CDR3 DNA sequence: TGTGCCAGCAGCTTAGGATACCCGGGGGCTGGGACAGATACGCAGTATTTT. This gives the protein CASSLGYPGAGTDTQYF. The chain is built from TRBV7-2 and TRBJ2-3; D may correspond to TRBD1 or TRBD2 (6 bases each). Germline CDR1 is SGHTA and CDR2 is FQGNSA. CDR3 size: 17 residues. V lost 1 base to trimming and J lost 3 bases, with 17 bases between them. Combining the CDR3 with reference TRBV7-2 and TRBJ2-3 gives the whole variable domain GAGVSQSPSNKVTEKGKDVELRCDPISGHTALYWYRQSLGQGLEFLIYFQGNSAPDKSGLPSDRFSAERTGGSVSTLTIQRTQQEDSAVYLCASSLGYPGAGTDTQYFGPGTRLTVL.

The chain employs TRBV20-1 and TRBJ2-2; either TRBD1 or TRBD2 may fit D (6 bases each). From germline, CDR1 is DFQATT and CDR2 SNEGSKA (reference sequence). The CDR3 consists of 14 residues. Trimming stripped 3 bases from V and 3 bases from J, with 11 bases between. CDR3 sequence (DNA): TGCAGTGCTAGTAAGAGGGGGGACACCGGGGAGCTGTTTTTT. This codes for CSASKRGDTGELFF.

This clone occurred a few times. The chain links TRBV28 to TRBJ1-1; 9 bases are shared with TRBD1. Germline CDR1 MDHEN, CDR2 SYDVKM. This CDR3 has 15 residues. Trimming cost V 6 bases and J 5 bases; bases outside gene matches: 10. This CDR3 is CASRNPYRGRTEAFF. The CDR3 DNA reads TGTGCCAGCAGGAACCCTTACAGGGGGCGGACTGAAGCTTTCTTT.

This chain joins TRBV28 and TRBJ1-1; no definite D call. The CDR3 contains 12 residues. Deletions cut 5 bases from V and 1 base from J, with 5 bases between. The germline CDR1 and CDR2 sequences are MDHEN and SYDVKM. The chain's CDR3 is CASSPTNTEAFF. The DNA of the CDR3 is TGTGCCAGCAGTCCCACGAACACTGAAGCTTTCTTT.

The V and J genes are TRBV7-5 and TRBJ2-5; the D call of TRBD2 is as the table states it, not checked on the DNA. TRBV7-5 is reported as a pseudogene. The CDR3 extends over 14 amino acids. This chain's CDR3 is CVRSAGAIQETQYF. The CDR3 DNA is TGTGTCCGATCAGCGGGTGCGATCCAAGAGACCCAGTACTTC.

This clone was observed a single time. The chain carries TRBV2 and TRBJ1-4, with D perhaps TRBD1 (5 bases). The germline V and J ends were trimmed by 7 bases and 0 bases, with 12 bases remaining between them. The length of the CDR3 is 15 residues. Per the germline V gene, CDR1 is SNHLY and CDR2 is FYNNEI. In DNA form, the CDR3 reads TGTGCCAGCAACCTTTGGGGGACAACTAATGAAAAACTGTTTTTT. The encoded protein is CASNLWGTTNEKLFF.

The V and J genes are TRBV7-9 and TRBJ1-5, with D possibly being TRBD1 (6 bases). Germline V lookup: CDR1 SEHNR, CDR2 FQNEAQ (reference sequence). The length of the CDR3 is 14 residues. The V end lost 4 bases, the J end lost 6 bases, and 13 bases lay between the germline ends. The CDR3 DNA sequence: TGTGCCAGCAGCTCCTTAGGGGGGACTCAGCCCCAGCATTTT. It translates to CASSSLGGTQPQHF.

The DNA for the CDR3 is TGCAGCGTTGTTACATCGGGCTATGGCTACACCTTC. Its protein is CSVVTSGYGYTF. The chain is built from TRBV29-1 and TRBJ1-2, with D hard to call. The V end was cut by 4 bases, the J end by 4 bases, with 10 bases between. Germline V gives CDR1 SQVTM, CDR2 ANQGSEA. The CDR3 consists of 12 residues.

This clone was observed a single time. The chain links TRBV3-1 (or the pseudogene TRBV3-2) to TRBJ2-3; 7 positions match TRBD2. Germline V gene lookup returns CDR1 LGHDT and CDR2 YNNKEL (reference sequence). Losses at the gene ends were 3 bases for V and 4 bases for J; bases not matched to a gene: 7. This CDR3 is 15 amino acids long. This CDR3 is CASSQAPRGADTQYF. The CDR3 DNA follows: TGTGCCAGCAGCCAGGCCCCTCGGGGGGCAGATACGCAGTATTTT.

V usage is TRBV6-2 or TRBV6-3 and J usage is TRBJ2-7; no definite D call. The V end was cut by 4 bases, the J end by 7 bases, with 8 bases between. The CDR3 runs to 11 residues. Per the germline V gene, CDR1 is MNHEY and CDR2 is SVGEGT. The CDR3 nucleotides are TGTGCCAGCAGTTTCTTGTGGGAGCAGTACTTC. Its protein is CASSFLWEQYF.

This chain uses TRBV30 with TRBJ2-1; D is possibly TRBD2 (6 bases). The germline V gene encodes CDR1 GTSNPN and CDR2 SVGIG (reference sequence). V lost 2 bases to trimming and J lost 4 bases, with 15 bases between them. This CDR3 is built from 15 residues. CDR3 nucleotides: TGTGCCTGGAGTTCGGGAGAGTGGGAATACAATGAGCAGTTCTTC. This sequence encodes CAWSSGEWEYNEQFF.

The chain joins TRBV7-9 to TRBJ2-7; the D gene is possibly TRBD2 (6 bases). Germline lookup yields CDR1 SEHNR and CDR2 FQNEAQ (reference sequence). Trimming took off 3 bases at V and 5 bases at J, with 14 bases between the two ends. The CDR3 length is 14 residues. The CDR3 loop is CASSLGLVFDEQYF. As DNA, the CDR3 is TGTGCCAGCAGCTTGGGACTCGTCTTTGACGAGCAGTACTTC.

The chain joins TRBV10-2 to TRBJ2-7; 11 nucleotides line up with TRBD1. The CDR3 spans 14 residues. The germline V gene has CDR1 WSHSY and CDR2 SAAADI. Germline trimming cut 6 bases from V and 3 bases from J; bases unmatched to any gene: 4. For the CDR3, the DNA is TGCGCCAGCAGAACCGGGACAGGGGGCTACGAGCAGTACTTC. It specifies CASRTGTGGYEQYF.

This rearrangement joins TRBV30 to TRBJ2-7; 12 nucleotides line up with TRBD2. CDR1 is GTSNPN, CDR2 SVGIG, per germline (reference sequence). Unmatched junction bases numbered 1, after V lost 0 bases and J lost 4 bases. This CDR3 spans 14 amino acids. CDR3 loop: CAWSVGLAGYEQYF. The CDR3 DNA reads TGTGCCTGGAGTGTAGGACTAGCGGGGTACGAGCAGTACTTC.

The chain links TRBV5-1 to TRBJ2-7; tentative D call: TRBD2 (6 bases). The germline V gene encodes CDR1 SGHRS and CDR2 YFSETQ. V shed 0 bases and J shed 5 bases, with 18 bases lying between them. The length of the CDR3 is 16 residues. The CDR3 bases are TGCGCCAGCAGCTTGGGTACTAGCCTGAGAGGCGACGAGCAGTACTTC. As protein: CASSLGTSLRGDEQYF. Looking up the rest from reference TRBV5-1 and TRBJ2-7 gives the full variable domain: KAGVTQTPRYLIKTRGQQVTLSCSPISGHRSVSWYQQTPGQGLQFLFEYFSETQRNKGNFPGRFSGRQFSNSRSEMNVSTLELGDSALYLCASSLGTSLRGDEQYFGPGTRLTVT.

The chain couples TRBV6-2 or TRBV6-3 to TRBJ2-1; D is undetermined. The CDR3 contains 14 residues. Looked up from germline, CDR1 is MNHEY and CDR2 is SVGEGT. V was trimmed by 0 bases and J by 6 bases, leaving 9 bases between them. CDR3 sequence (DNA): TGTGCCAGCAGTTACTCGGGCCGCTTCAATGAGCAGTTCTTC. This translates into CASSYSGRFNEQFF.